This is a list of T cell receptor beta chains from one sample in a study of blood T cells in healthy people across ages. TCRdb passed the 5' RACE reads through MiXCR, listing each CDR3 protein once. Of 600,000 or so distinct CDR3 sequences in the sample, roughly 21% were seen once. The sequenced sample was blood. The receptor source for this set is a man between 70 and 80 years old in good health. The CDR3 runs from the conserved cysteine through the conserved F or W. The D gene is left open where the match is weak. Size values are once, few and many counts, or a class for expanded clones, and some rows have none.

v_gene	d_gene	j_gene	abundance	CDR3aa
TRBV20-1	TRBD2	TRBJ2-7	-	CSASRGTSSYEQYF
TRBV27	TRBD1	TRBJ2-1	-	CASSSFRQGRKFF
TRBV20-1	-	TRBJ1-2	few	CSARDEPSYGYTF
TRBV12-3/TRBV12-4	-	TRBJ1-1	many	CASRNTGINTEAFF
TRBV20-1	TRBD2	TRBJ2-1	-	CSARDPRTSTEQFF
TRBV10-3	-	TRBJ2-7	many	CAIGGDRESHEQYF
TRBV28	TRBD1	TRBJ1-2	once	CASRGQGENYGYTF
TRBV5-1	-	TRBJ1-5	-	CASSLDNNQPQHF
TRBV7-6	-	TRBJ2-5	-	CAWGVGETQYF
TRBV7-2	-	TRBJ1-1	many	CASSSQRNTEAFF
TRBV6-2/TRBV6-3	-	TRBJ2-1	few	CASGRTNEQFF
TRBV20-1	TRBD1	TRBJ2-4	many	CSVGTVAKNIQYF
TRBV9	TRBD1	TRBJ2-5	-	CASSVGQVREETQYF
TRBV3-1	-	TRBJ2-3	-	CASSPRAGWGDTQYF
TRBV18	-	TRBJ2-7	many	CASSFRDNSYEQYF
TRBV2	TRBD1	TRBJ1-2	-	CASRKGQGADYGYTF
TRBV29-1	TRBD2	TRBJ2-3	many	CSVAGTSGTGTDTQYF
TRBV11-2	-	TRBJ2-7	few	CASSPGGGSREQYF
TRBV14	-	TRBJ1-1	many	CASSQAGGMGTEAFF
TRBV7-6	-	-	-	CASSLEGGTKPQQYF
TRBV2	-	TRBJ2-4	-	CASSESGLAANIQYF
TRBV2	-	TRBJ2-3	once	CASSFRPLIPDTQYF
TRBV5-1	-	TRBJ1-1	-	CASSLRSGVEAFF
TRBV28	TRBD1	TRBJ2-7	many	CASRDRATYEQYF
TRBV7-9	-	TRBJ2-7	-	CASSSWDAYEQYF
TRBV27	-	TRBJ1-4	-	CASSLAKGVEKLFF
TRBV4-1	TRBD2	TRBJ2-3	many	CASSPGTSGRALPHTDTQYF
TRBV5-1	-	TRBJ2-7	few	CASSLTVADEQYF
TRBV7-9	-	TRBJ2-3	-	CASSLRLGAHTDTQYF
TRBV20-1	-	TRBJ1-4	-	CSARDIGHEKLFF
TRBV4-1	-	TRBJ2-3	few	CASSQVLADTQYF
TRBV5-1	TRBD2	TRBJ2-3	once	CASRDISGRGDTQYF
TRBV28	TRBD1	TRBJ1-2	many	CASRQGTGYGYTF
TRBV7-9	TRBD1	TRBJ2-7	few	CASSLDPGQGGYEQYF
TRBV15	-	TRBJ1-5	few	CATSRDGDTQPQHF
TRBV20-1	-	TRBJ2-7	few	CSASPGVYEQYF
TRBV4-1	-	TRBJ1-2	few	CASSQAVAGYGYTF
TRBV20-1	-	TRBJ2-5	few	CSANRDSTYQETQYF
TRBV5-1	-	-	-	CASSAKKGEQFF
TRBV10-3	-	TRBJ2-5	many	CAISESTAQETQYF
TRBV2	-	TRBJ2-5	-	CASSRVAWETQYF
TRBV20-1	-	TRBJ2-2	-	CSASGTEKFANTGELFF
TRBV5-1	-	TRBJ2-3	-	CASSFPHTDTQYF
TRBV7-9	TRBD1	TRBJ2-7	-	CASSPPTGGRPYEQYF
TRBV5-5	-	TRBJ1-6	many	CASSLQDSPLHF
TRBV27	-	TRBJ1-4	-	CASSLSSTPTNEKLFF
TRBV30	TRBD2	TRBJ2-7	few	CAWGTSGAYEQYF
TRBV9	-	TRBJ2-6	-	CASSVESAAGVLTF
TRBV20-1	TRBD1	TRBJ2-1	-	CSARDRVGRDEQFF
TRBV2	-	-	few	CASSNAGTPNSEQYF
TRBV4-1	TRBD2	TRBJ2-5	few	CASSQAQSSGKETQYF
TRBV6-2/TRBV6-3	TRBD1	TRBJ2-5	few	CASRRQGSEQYF
TRBV20-1	TRBD2	TRBJ2-5	few	CSARDLAVLQETQYF
TRBV4-2	-	TRBJ2-1	few	CASSQAWTENNEQFF
TRBV6-1	TRBD1	TRBJ2-6	-	CAGSEVRGQPNSGANVLTF
TRBV12-3/TRBV12-4	-	TRBJ1-3	few	CASSPTSSGTTIYF
TRBV9	-	TRBJ1-1	-	CASSVGLGEKMNTEAFF